The sequence of this T cell receptor (beta chain) was determined in a study of T cell repertoires in cytomegalovirus infection. MiXCR was run by TCRdb on the reads, yielding one entry per CDR3 protein. Here the sample spans 150,000 to 200,000 distinct CDR3 sequences, 14% being singletons. The CDR3 is 14 amino acids. J lost 4 bases, V lost 0 bases, and 1 base had no gene match. Germline V gene data show CDR1 as MNHEY and CDR2 as SVGEGT. This clonotype was obtained from a human donor in good health (CMV status not recorded). Some clones in this sample may be carry-over from other donors' samples. Material for sequencing was PBMCs. V and J are TRBV6-2 or TRBV6-3 and TRBJ2-7, with 9 bases identical to TRBD2. DNA for the CDR3: TGTGCCAGCAGTTACTCGACTAGCGGATACGAGCAGTACTTC. The encoded protein is CASSYSTSGYEQYF.